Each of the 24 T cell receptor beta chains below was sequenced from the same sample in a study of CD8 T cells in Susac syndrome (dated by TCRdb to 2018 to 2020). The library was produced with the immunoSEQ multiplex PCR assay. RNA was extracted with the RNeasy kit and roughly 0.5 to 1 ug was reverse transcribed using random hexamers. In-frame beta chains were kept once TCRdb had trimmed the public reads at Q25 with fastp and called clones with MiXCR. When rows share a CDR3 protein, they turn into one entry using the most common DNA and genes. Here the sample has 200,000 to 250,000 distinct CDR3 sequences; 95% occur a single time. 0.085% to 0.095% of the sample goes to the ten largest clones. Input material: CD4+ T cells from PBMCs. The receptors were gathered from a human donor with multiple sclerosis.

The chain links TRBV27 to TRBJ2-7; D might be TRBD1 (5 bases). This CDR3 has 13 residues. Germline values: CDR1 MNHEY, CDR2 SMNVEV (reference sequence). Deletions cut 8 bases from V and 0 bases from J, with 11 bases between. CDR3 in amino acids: CASGDRNSYEQYF. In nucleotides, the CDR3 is TGTGCCAGCGGAGACAGAAACTCCTACGAGCAGTACTTC.

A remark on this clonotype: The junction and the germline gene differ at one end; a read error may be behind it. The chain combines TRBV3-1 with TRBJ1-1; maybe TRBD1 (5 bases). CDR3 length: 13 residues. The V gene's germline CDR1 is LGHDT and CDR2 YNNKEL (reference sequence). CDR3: CASTQGDGTEAFF. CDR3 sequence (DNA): TGTGCCAGCACCCAAGGGGACGGCACTGAAGCTTTCTTT.

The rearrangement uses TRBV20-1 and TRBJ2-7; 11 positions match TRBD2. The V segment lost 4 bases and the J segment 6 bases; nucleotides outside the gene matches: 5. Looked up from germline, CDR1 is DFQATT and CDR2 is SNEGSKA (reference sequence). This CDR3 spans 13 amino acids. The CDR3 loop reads CSAKLAGVPEQYF. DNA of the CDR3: TGCAGTGCTAAACTAGCGGGAGTTCCCGAGCAGTACTTC.

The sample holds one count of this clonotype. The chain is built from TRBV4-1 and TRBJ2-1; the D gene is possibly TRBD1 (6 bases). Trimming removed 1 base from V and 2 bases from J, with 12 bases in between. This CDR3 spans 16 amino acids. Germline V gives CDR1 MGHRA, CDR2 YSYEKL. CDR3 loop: CASSQAGRGAYNEQFF. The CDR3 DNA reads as TGCGCCAGCAGCCAAGCGGGCAGGGGTGCCTACAATGAGCAGTTCTTC.

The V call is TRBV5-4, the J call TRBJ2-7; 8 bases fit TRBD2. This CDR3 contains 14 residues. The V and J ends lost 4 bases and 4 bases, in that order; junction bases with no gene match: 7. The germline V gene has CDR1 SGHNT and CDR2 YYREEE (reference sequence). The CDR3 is CASSREGSLYEQYF. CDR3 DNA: TGTGCCAGCAGCCGGGAGGGCAGCTTATACGAGCAGTACTTC.

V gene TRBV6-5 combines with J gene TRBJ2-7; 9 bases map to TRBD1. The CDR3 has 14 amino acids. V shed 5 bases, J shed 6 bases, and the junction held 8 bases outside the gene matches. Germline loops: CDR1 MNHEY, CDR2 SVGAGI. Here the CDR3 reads CASSLRGQGGEQYF. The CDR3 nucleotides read TGTGCCAGCAGTCTCCGGGGACAGGGCGGCGAGCAGTACTTC.

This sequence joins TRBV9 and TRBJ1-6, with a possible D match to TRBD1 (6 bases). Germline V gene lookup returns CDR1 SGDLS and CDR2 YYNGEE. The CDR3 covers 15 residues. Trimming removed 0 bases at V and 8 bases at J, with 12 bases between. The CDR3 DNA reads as TGTGCCAGCAGCGTAGCGACAGGAGGGGATTCACCCCTCCACTTT. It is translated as CASSVATGGDSPLHF.

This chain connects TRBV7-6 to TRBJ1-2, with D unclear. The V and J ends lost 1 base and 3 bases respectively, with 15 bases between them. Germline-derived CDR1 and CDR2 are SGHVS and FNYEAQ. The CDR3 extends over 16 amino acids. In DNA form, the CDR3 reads TGTGCCAGCAGCTTAGAGAGTAGGACGGCAGACTATGGCTACACCTTC. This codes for CASSLESRTADYGYTF.

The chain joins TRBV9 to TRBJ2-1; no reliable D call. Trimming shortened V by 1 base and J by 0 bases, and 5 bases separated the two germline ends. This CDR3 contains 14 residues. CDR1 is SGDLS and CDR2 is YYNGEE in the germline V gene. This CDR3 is CASSVMSSYNEQFF. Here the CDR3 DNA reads TGTGCCAGCAGCGTAATGAGCTCCTACAATGAGCAGTTCTTC.

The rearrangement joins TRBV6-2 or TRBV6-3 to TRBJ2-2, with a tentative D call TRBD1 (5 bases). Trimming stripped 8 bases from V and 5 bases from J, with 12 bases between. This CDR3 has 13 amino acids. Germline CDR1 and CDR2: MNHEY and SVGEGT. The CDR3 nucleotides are TGTGCCAGCTCCGGACATCTGACCGGGGAGCTGTTTTTT. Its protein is CASSGHLTGELFF.

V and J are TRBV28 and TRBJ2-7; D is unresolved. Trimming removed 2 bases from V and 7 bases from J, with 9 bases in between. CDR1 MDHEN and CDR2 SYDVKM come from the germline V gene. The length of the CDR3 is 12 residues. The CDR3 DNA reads TGTGCCAGCAGTTTAGGACCTAGAGAGCAGTACTTC. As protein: CASSLGPREQYF.

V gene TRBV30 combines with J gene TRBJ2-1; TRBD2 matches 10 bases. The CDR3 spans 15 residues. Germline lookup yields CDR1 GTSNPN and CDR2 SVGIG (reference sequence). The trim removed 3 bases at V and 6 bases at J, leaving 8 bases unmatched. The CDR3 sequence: CAWRGLAGVVNEQFF. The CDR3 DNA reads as TGTGCCTGGAGGGGTCTAGCGGGAGTTGTCAATGAGCAGTTCTTC.

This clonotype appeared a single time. The CDR3 here is CSARETGNEYGYTF. DNA for the CDR3: TGCAGTGCTAGAGAGACAGGGAATGAGTATGGCTACACCTTC. The chain uses TRBV20-1 and TRBJ1-2; the match to TRBD1 covers 7 bases. Germline CDR1 DFQATT, CDR2 SNEGSKA (reference sequence). The CDR3 runs 14 residues. The ends lost 0 bases at V and 5 bases at J; junction bases unmatched: 6.

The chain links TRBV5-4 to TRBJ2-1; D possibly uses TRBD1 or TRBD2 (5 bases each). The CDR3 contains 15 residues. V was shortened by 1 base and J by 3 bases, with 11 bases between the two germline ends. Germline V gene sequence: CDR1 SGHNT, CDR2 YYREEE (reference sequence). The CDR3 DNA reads TGTGCCAGCAGCTTGCCGGGACGGTACTACAATGAGCAGTTCTTC. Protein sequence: CASSLPGRYYNEQFF.

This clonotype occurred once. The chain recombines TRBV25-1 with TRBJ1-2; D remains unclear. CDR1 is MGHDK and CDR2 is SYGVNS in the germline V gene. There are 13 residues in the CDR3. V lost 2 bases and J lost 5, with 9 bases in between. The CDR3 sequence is CASSEAGYYGYTF. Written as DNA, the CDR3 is TGTGCCAGCAGTGAAGCGGGATATTATGGCTACACCTTC.

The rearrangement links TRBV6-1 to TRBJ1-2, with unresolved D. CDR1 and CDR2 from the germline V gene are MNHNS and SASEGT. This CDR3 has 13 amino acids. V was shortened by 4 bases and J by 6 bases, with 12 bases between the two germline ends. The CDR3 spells CASSAVWGHGYTF. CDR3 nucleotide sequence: TGTGCCAGCAGTGCGGTATGGGGTCATGGCTACACCTTC.

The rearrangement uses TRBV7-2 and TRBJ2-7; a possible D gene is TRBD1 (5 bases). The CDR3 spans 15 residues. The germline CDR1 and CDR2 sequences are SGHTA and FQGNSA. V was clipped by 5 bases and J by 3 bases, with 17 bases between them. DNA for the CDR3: TGTGCCAGCAGCCCCCTCGACAGAACCAACTACGAGCAGTACTTC. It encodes CASSPLDRTNYEQYF.

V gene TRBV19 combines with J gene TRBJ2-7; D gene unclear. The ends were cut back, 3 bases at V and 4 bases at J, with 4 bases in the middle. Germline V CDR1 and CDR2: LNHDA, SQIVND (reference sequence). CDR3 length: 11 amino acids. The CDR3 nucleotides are TGTGCCAGTAGTATTGGTTACGAGCAGTACTTC. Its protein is CASSIGYEQYF.

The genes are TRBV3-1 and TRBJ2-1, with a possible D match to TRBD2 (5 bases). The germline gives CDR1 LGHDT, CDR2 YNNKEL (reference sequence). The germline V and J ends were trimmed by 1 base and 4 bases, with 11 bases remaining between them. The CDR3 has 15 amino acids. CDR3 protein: CASSQGALAYNEQFF. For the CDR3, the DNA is TGTGCCAGCAGCCAAGGGGCGCTAGCTTACAATGAGCAGTTCTTC.

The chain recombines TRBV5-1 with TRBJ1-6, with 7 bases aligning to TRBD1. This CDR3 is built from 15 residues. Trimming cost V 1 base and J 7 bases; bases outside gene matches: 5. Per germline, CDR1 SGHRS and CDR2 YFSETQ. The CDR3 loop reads CASSLMTGKNSPLHF. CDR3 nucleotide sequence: TGCGCCAGCAGCTTGATGACAGGGAAGAATTCACCCCTCCACTTT. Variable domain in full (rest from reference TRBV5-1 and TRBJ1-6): KAGVTQTPRYLIKTRGQQVTLSCSPISGHRSVSWYQQTPGQGLQFLFEYFSETQRNKGNFPGRFSGRQFSNSRSEMNVSTLELGDSALYLCASSLMTGKNSPLHFGNGTRLTVT.

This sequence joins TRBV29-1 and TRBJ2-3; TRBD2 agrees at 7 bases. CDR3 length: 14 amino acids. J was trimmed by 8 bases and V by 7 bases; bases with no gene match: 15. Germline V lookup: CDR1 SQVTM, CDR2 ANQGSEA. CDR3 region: CSAAGTTVGLTQYF. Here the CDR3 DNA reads TGCAGCGCCGCCGGGACTACCGTCGGGCTTACGCAGTATTTT.

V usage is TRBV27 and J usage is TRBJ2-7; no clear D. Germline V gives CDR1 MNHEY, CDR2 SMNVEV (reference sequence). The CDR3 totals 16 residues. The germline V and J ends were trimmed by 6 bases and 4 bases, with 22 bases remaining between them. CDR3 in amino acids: CASRLWGSGQPYEQYF. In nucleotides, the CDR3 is TGTGCCAGCAGACTGTGGGGATCAGGTCAACCTTACGAGCAGTACTTC.

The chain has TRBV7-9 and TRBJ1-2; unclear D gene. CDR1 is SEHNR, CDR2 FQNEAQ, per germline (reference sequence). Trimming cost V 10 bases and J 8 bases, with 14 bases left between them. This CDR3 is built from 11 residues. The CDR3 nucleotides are TGTGCCACCACCCAGTCAGGCGGCTACACCTTC. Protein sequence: CATTQSGGYTF.

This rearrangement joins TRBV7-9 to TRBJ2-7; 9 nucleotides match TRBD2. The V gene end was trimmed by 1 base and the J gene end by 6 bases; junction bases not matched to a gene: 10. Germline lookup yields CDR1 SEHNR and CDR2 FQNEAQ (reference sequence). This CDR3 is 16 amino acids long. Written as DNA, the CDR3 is TGTGCCAGCAGCTTAGTCATAACTAGCGGGCAGGCCGAGCAGTACTTC. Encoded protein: CASSLVITSGQAEQYF.